This T cell receptor beta chain stems from a study of OX40 agonist ivuxolimab in advanced cancers. Study-wide context: Patients assigned to dose escalation were diagnosed with hepatocellular carcinoma, melanoma, renal cell or head and neck cancer.

Generated by immunoSEQ multiplex PCR, the TCRdb table keeps only in-frame clones and is missing some. This sample has about 64,000 clones, with roughly four fifths found just once. Trimming at V came to 3 bases and at J to 2 bases, leaving 6 bases not matched to a gene. The CDR3 loop spans 16 amino acids. CDR1 is MGHRA, CDR2 YSYEKL, per germline. The chain carries TRBV4-1 and TRBJ2-3; 9 bases are shared with TRBD2. The TCR comes from an adult with an advanced solid tumor such as melanoma, head and neck, liver or kidney cancer. The starting material was CD4+ or CD8+ T cells sorted from blood, obtained in a trial of the OX40 agonist ivuxolimab. The chain's CDR3 is CASSHPLAGYTDTQYF. The CDR3 DNA is TGCGCCAGCAGCCATCCCCTAGCGGGGTACACAGATACGCAGTATTTT.